The clone carrying this T cell receptor beta chain was seen just once. The data are from a study of PD-L1 blockade in urothelial cancer. Measured with immunoSEQ multiplex PCR; TCRdb has only the in-frame clones, and not every one. The sample yields fewer than 85,000 clones, roughly 89% seen once. Time point denoted: pretreatment peripheral blood. V lost 10 bases, J lost 0 bases, and 16 bases lay in between. Germline values: CDR1 LNHDA, CDR2 SQIVND (reference sequence). The CDR3 is 15 residues long. This clonotype was sampled from a woman aged 70 to 79 with urothelial cancer. The chain employs TRBV19 and TRBJ1-5; the D gene is possibly TRBD1 (5 bases). The sample was PBMCs, taken around atezolizumab (anti-PD-L1) treatment. CDR3 nucleotides: TGTGCCACCATGATGGGGCCATATAGCAATCAGCCCCAGCATTTT. Residues: CATMMGPYSNQPQHF.